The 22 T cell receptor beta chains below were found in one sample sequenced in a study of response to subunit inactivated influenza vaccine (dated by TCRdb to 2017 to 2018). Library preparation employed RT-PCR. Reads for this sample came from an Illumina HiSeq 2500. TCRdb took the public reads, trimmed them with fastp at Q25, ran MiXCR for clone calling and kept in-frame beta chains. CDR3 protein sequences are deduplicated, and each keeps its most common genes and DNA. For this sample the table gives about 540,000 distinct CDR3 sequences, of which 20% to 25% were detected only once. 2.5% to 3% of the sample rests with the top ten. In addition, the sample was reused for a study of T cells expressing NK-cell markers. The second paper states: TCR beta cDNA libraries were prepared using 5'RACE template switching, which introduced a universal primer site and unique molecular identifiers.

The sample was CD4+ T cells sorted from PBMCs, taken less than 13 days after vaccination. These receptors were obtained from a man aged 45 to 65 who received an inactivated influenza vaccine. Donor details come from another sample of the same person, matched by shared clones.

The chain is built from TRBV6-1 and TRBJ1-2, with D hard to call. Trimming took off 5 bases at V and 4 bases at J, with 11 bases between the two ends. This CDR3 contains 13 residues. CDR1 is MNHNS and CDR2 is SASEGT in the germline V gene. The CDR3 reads CASSSPGSYGYTF. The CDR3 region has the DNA TGTGCCAGCAGTAGCCCTGGTAGCTATGGCTACACCTTC.

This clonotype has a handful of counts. The CDR3 DNA reads as TGTGCCAGCTTAACAGGGCTTGGATCACCCCTCCACTTT. This codes for CASLTGLGSPLHF. The genes are TRBV2 and TRBJ1-6; maybe TRBD1 (6 bases). The germline V gene encodes CDR1 SNHLY and CDR2 FYNNEI. V lost 8 bases and J 10 bases, leaving 15 bases between the germline ends. The CDR3 spans 13 residues.

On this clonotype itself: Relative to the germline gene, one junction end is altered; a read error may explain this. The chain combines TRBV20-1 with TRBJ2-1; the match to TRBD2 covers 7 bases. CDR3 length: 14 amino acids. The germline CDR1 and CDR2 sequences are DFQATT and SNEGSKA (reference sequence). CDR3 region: CSARAGLAGVEQFF. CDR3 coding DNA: TGCAGTGCAAGAGCGGGACTGGCGGGGGTGGAGCAGTTCTTC.

The CDR3 DNA follows: TGTGCCAGCAGCACTAACGGGGGACGGTCACCCCTCCACTTT. It specifies CASSTNGGRSPLHF. The chain combines TRBV4-2 with TRBJ1-6; TRBD1 is a possible D gene (5 bases). The CDR3 extends over 14 amino acids. The V gene's germline CDR1 is LGHNA and CDR2 YNFKEQ. Trimming left V 5 bases short and J 10 bases short, with 15 bases between.

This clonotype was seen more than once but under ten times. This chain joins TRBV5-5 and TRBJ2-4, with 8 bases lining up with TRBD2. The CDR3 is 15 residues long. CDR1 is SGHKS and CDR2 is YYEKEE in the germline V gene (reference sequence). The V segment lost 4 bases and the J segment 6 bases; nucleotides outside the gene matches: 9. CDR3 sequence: CASSREGGYLNIQYF. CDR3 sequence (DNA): TGTGCCAGCAGCCGGGAGGGGGGGTACCTAAACATTCAGTACTTC.

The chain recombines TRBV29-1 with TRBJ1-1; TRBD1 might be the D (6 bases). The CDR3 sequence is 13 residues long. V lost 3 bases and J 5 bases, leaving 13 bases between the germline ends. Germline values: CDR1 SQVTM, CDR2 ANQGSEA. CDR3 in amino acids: CSVDSGQGTEAFF. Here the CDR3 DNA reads TGCAGCGTTGACTCAGGGCAGGGGACTGAAGCTTTCTTT.

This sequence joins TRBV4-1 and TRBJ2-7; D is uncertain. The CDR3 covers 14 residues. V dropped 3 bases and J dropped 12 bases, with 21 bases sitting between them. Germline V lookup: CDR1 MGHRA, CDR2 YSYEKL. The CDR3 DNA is TGCGCCAGCAGCCAGGTAACTTTGGATGGATCTCCGTACTTC. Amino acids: CASSQVTLDGSPYF.

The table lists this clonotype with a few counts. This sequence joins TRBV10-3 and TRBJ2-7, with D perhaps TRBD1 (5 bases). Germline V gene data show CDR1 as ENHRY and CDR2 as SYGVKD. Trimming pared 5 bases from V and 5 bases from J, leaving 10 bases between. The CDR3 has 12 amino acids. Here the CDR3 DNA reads TGTGCCATCAGTTCAGGGCCCCACGAGCAGTACTTC. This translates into CAISSGPHEQYF.

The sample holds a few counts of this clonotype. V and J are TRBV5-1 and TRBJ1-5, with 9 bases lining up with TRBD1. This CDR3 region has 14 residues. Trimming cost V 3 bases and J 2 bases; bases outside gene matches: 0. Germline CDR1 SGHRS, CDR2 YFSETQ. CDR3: CASSWTGGNQPQHF. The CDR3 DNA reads TGCGCCAGCAGCTGGACAGGGGGCAATCAGCCCCAGCATTTT.

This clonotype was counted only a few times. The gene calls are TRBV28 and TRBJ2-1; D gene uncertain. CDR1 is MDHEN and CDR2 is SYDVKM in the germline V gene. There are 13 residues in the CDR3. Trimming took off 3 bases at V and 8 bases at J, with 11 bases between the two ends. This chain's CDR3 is CASSLTARHEQFF. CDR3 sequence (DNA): TGTGCCAGCAGTTTGACGGCCCGCCATGAGCAGTTCTTC.

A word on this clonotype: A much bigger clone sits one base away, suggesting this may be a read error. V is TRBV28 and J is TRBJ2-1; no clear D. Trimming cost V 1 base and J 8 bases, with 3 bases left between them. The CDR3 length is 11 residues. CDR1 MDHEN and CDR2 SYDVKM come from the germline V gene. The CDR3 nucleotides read TGTGCCAGCAGTTTATCCCATGAGCAGTTCTTC. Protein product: CASSLSHEQFF.

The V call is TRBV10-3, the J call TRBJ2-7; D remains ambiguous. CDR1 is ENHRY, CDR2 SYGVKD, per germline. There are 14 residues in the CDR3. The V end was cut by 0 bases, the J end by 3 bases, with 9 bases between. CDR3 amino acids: CAISESILGYEQYF. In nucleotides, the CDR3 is TGTGCCATCAGTGAGTCAATATTGGGCTACGAGCAGTACTTC.

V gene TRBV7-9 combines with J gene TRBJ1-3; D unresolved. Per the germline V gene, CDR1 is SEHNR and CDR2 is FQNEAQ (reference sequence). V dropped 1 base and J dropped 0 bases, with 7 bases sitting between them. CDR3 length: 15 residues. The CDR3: CASSLGLLSGNTIYF. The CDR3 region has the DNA TGTGCCAGCAGCTTAGGACTACTCTCTGGAAACACCATATATTTT.

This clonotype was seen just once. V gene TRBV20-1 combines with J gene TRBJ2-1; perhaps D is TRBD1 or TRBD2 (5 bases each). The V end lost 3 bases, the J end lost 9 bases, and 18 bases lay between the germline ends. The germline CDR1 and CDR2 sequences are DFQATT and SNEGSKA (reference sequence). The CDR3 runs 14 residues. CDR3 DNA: TGCAGTGCTAGGCGGGCCGGGGCCCAGTCTGAGCAGTTCTTC. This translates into CSARRAGAQSEQFF.

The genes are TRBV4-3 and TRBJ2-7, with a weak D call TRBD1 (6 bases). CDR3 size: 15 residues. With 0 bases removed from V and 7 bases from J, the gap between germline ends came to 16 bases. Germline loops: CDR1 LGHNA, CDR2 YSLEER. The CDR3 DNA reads TGCGCCAGCAGCCAAGATCTGGAGACAGGTCGGGAGCAGTACTTC. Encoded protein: CASSQDLETGREQYF.

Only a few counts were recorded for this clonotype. This CDR3 reads CASSLHALSRGAREDTQYF. CDR3 sequence (DNA): TGTGCCAGCAGCCTTCACGCCCTAAGTCGGGGGGCCCGTGAAGATACGCAGTATTTT. V and J are TRBV4-2 and TRBJ2-3, with D possibly TRBD2 on 7 matching bases. The germline V gene has CDR1 LGHNA and CDR2 YNFKEQ. Deletions cut 4 bases from V and 5 bases from J, with 28 bases between. The CDR3 length is 19 residues.

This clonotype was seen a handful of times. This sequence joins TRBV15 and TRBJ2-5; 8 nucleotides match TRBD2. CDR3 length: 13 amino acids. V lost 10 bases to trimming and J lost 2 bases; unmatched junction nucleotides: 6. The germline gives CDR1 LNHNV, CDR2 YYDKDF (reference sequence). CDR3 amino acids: CASRAGDQETQYF. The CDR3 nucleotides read TGTGCCAGCAGAGCGGGAGATCAAGAGACCCAGTACTTC.

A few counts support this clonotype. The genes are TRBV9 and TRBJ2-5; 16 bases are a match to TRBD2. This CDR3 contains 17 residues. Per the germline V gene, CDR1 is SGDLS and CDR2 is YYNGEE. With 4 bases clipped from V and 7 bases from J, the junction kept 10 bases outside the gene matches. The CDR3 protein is CASSRPGLAGGSLTQYF. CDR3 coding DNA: TGTGCCAGCAGCCGCCCGGGACTAGCGGGAGGGTCCTTGACCCAGTACTTC.

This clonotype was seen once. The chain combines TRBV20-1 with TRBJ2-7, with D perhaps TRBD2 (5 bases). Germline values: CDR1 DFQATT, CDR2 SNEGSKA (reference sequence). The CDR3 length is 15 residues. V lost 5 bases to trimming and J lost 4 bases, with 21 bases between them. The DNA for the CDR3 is TGCAGTGCTCCCACCCAGGCTAGCTCCACGTACGAGCAGTACTTC. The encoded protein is CSAPTQASSTYEQYF.

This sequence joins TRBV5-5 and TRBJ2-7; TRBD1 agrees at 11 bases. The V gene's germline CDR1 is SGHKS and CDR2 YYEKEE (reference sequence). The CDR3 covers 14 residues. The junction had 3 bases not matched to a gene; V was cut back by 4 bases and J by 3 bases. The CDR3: CASSGQGAGYEQYF. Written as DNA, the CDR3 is TGTGCCAGCAGCGGACAGGGGGCGGGCTACGAGCAGTACTTC.

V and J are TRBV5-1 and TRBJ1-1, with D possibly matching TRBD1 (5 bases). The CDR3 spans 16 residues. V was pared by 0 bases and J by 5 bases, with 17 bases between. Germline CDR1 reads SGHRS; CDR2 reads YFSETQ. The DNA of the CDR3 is TGCGCCAGCAGCTTGGTTCAGACAGTTCGGGGAACTGAAGCTTTCTTT. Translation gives CASSLVQTVRGTEAFF.

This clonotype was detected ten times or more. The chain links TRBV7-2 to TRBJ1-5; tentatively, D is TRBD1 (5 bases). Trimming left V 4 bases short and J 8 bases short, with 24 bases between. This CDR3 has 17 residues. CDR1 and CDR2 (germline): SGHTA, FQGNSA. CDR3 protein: CASSSPGGYLRGEPQHF. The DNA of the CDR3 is TGTGCCAGCAGCTCCCCCGGGGGGTATCTACGGGGCGAGCCCCAGCATTTT.